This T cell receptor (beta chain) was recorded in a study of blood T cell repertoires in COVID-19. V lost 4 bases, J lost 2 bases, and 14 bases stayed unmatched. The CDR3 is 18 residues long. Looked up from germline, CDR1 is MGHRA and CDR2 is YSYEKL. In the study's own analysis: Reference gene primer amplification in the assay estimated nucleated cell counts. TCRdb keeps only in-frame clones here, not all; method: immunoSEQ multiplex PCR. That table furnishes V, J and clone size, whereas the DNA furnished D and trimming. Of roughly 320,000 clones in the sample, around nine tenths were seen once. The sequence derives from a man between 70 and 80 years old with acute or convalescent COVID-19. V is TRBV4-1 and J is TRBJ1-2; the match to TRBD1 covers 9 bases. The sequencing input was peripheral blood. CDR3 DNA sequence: TGCGCCAGCAGCCCTTATCCTGCCGACAGGGGGACGAACTATGGCTACACCTTC. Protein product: CASSPYPADRGTNYGYTF.